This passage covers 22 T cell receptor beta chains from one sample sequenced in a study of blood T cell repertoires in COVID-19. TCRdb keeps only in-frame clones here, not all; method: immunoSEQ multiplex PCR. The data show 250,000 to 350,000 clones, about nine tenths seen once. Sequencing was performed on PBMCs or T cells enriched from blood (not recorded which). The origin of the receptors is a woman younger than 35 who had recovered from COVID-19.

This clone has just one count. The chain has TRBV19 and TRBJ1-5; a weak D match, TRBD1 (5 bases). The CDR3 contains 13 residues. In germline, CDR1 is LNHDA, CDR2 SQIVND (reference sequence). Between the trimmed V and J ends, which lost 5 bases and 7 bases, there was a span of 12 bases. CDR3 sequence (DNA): TGTGCCAGTAGTGCCCTAAGGGGCCAGCCCCAGCATTTT. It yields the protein CASSALRGQPQHF.

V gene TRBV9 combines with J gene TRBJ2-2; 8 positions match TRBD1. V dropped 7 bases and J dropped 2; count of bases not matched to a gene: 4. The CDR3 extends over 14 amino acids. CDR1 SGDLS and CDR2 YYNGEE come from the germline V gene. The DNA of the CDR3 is TGTGCCAGCGGGACAGGCACTAACACCGGGGAGCTGTTTTTT. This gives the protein CASGTGTNTGELFF.

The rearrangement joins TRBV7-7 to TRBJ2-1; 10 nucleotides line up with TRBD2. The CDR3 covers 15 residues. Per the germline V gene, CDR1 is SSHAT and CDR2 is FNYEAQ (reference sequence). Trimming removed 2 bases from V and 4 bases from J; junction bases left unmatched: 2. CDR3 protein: CASSLSSGGYNEQFF. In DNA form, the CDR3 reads TGTGCCAGCAGCTTATCTAGCGGGGGATACAATGAGCAGTTCTTC.

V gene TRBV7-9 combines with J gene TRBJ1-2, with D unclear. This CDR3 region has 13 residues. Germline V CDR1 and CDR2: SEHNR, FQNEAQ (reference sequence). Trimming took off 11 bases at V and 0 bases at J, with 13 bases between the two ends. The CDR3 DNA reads TGTGCCGGAGATGCTTCAACTAACTATGGCTACACCTTC. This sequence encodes CAGDASTNYGYTF.

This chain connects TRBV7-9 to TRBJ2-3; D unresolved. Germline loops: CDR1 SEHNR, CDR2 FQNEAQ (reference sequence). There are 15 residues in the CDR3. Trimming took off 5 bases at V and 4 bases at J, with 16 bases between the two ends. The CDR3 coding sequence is TGTGCCAGCAGCGCAATCACCCGAGGATCAGATACGCAGTATTTT. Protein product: CASSAITRGSDTQYF. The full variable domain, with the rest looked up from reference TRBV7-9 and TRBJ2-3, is DTGVSQNPRHKITKRGQNVTFRCDPISEHNRLYWYRQTLGQGPEFLTYFQNEAQLEKSRLLSDRFSAERPKGSFSTLEIQRTEQGDSAMYLCASSAITRGSDTQYFGPGTRLTVL.

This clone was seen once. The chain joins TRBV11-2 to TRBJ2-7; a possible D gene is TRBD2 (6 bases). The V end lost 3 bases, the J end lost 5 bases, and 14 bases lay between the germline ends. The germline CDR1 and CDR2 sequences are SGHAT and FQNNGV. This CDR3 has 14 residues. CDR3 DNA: TGTGCCAGCAGCTTGAGCGGGCTGGGCCACGAGCAGTACTTC. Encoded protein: CASSLSGLGHEQYF. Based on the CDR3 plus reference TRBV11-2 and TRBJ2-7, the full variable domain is EAGVAQSPRYKIIEKRQSVAFWCNPISGHATLYWYQQILGQGPKLLIQFQNNGVVDDSQLPKDRFSAERLKGVDSTLKIQPAKLEDSAVYLCASSLSGLGHEQYFGPGTRLTVT.

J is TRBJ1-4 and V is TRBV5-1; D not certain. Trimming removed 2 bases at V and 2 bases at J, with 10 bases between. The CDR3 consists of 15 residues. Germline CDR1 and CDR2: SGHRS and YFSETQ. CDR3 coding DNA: TGCGCCAGCAGCTTCAACGCCGGGACTAATGAAAAACTGTTTTTT. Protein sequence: CASSFNAGTNEKLFF.

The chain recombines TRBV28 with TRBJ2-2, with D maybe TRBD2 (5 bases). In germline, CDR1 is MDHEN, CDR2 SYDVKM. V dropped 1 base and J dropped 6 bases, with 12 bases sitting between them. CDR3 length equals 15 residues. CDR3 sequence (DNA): TGTGCCAGCAGTTTATTCCCCGGCGGGTCCGGGGAGCTGTTTTTT. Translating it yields CASSLFPGGSGELFF.

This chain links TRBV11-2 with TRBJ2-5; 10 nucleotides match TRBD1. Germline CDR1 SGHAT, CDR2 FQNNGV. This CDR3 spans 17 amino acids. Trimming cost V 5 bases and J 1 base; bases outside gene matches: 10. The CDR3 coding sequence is TGTGCCAGCAGCCCTCCCCCGGACAGGGGGATCCAAGAGACCCAGTACTTC. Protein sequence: CASSPPPDRGIQETQYF.

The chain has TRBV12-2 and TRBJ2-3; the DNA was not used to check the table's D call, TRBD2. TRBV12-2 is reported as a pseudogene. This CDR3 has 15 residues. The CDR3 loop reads CASRRAGEATDTQYF. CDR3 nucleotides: TGTGCAAGTCGCAGGGCGGGGGAGGCCACAGATACGCAGTATTTT.

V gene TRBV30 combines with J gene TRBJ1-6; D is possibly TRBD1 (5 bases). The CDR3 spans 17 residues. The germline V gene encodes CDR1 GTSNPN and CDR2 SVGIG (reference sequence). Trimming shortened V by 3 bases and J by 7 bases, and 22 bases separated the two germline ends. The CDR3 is CAWRNRKGYLWNSPLHF. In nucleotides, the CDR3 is TGTGCCTGGAGGAACAGGAAGGGGTATTTGTGGAATTCACCCCTCCACTTT.

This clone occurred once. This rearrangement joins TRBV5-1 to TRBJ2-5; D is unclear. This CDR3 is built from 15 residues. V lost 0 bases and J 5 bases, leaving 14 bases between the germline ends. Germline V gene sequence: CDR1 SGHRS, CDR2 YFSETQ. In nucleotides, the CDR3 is TGCGCCAGCAGCTTGGCCTCCGTCATCGGGGAGACCCAGTACTTC. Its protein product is CASSLASVIGETQYF.

DNA of the CDR3: TGTGCCAGCAGCTCCCGGACCCAAGGACGGAGGGAAGCTTTCTTT. Its translation: CASSSRTQGRREAFF. The chain joins TRBV11-2 to TRBJ1-1, with no clear D. Trimming took off 4 bases at V and 8 bases at J, with 20 bases between the two ends. The CDR3 spans 15 residues. CDR1 and CDR2 (germline): SGHAT, FQNNGV.

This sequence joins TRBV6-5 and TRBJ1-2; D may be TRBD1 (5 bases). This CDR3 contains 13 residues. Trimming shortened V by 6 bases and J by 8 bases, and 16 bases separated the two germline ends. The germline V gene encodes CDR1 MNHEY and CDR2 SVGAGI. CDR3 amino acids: CASRAVRGGGYTF. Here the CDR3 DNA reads TGTGCCAGCAGGGCGGTGCGGGGCGGGGGCTACACCTTC.

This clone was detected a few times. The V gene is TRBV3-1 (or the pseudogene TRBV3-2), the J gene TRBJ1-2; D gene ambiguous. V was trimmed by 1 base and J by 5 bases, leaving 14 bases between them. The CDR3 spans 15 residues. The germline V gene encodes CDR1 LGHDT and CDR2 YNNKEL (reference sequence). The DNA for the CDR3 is TGTGCCAGCAGCCAAGCGAGGAAAGGAGCTTATGGCTACACCTTC. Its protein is CASSQARKGAYGYTF.

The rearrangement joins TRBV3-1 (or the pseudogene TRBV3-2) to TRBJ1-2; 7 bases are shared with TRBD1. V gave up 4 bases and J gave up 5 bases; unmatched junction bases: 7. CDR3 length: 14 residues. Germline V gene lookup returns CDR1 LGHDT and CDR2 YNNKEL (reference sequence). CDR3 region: CASSRPDRAYGYTF. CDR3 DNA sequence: TGTGCCAGCAGCCGGCCAGACAGGGCATATGGCTACACCTTC.

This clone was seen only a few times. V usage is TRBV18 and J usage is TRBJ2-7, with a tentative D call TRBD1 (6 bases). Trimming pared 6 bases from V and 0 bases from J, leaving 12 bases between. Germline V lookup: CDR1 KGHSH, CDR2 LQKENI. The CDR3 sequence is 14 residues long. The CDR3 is CASSPNRDSYEQYF. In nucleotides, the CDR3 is TGTGCCAGCTCGCCTAACAGGGACTCCTACGAGCAGTACTTC. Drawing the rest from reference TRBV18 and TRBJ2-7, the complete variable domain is NAGVMQNPRHLVRRRGQEARLRCSPMKGHSHVYWYRQLPEEGLKFMVYLQKENIIDESGMPKERFSAEFPKEGPSILRIQQVVRGDSAAYFCASSPNRDSYEQYFGPGTRLTVT.

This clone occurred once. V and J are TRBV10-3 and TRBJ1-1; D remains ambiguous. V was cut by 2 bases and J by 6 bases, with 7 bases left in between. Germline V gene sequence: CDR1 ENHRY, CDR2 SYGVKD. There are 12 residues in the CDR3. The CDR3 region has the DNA TGTGCCATCAGTGAGGGCATCTCTGAAGCTTTCTTT. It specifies CAISEGISEAFF.

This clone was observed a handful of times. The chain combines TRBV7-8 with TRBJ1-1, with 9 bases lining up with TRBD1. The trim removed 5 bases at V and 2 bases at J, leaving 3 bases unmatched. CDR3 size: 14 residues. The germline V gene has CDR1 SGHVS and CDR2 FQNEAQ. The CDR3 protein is CASSRDRDNTEAFF. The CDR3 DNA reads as TGTGCCAGCAGCCGGGACAGGGATAACACTGAAGCTTTCTTT.

Here the CDR3 DNA reads TGTGCCTGTTCACCGGGACAGGGCGAAGCTTTCTTT. It encodes CACSPGQGEAFF. V is TRBV30 and J is TRBJ1-1, with 9 nucleotides matching TRBD1. V shed 6 bases and J 8 bases; nucleotides not matched to a gene: 7. Per the germline V gene, CDR1 is GTSNPN and CDR2 is SVGIG (reference sequence). The CDR3 runs 12 residues.

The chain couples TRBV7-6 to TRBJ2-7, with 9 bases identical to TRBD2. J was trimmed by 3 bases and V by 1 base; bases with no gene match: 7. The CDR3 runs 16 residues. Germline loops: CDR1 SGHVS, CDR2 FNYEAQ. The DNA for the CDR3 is TGTGCCAGCAGCTTAGGTAGTAGCGGGAGCCGCTACGAGCAGTACTTC. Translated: CASSLGSSGSRYEQYF. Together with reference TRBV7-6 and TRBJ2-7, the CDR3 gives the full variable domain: GAGVSQSPRYKVTKRGQDVALRCDPISGHVSLYWYRQALGQGPEFLTYFNYEAQQDKSGLPNDRFSAERPEGSISTLTIQRTEQRDSAMYRCASSLGSSGSRYEQYFGPGTRLTVT.

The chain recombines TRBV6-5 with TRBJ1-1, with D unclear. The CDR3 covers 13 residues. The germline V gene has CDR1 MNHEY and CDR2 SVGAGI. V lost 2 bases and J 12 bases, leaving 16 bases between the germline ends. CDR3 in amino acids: CASSYAGETGPFF. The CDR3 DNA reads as TGTGCCAGCAGTTACGCCGGGGAGACCGGCCCTTTCTTT.